Shown below are 3 T cell receptor beta chains from a single sample sequenced in a study of blood T cell repertoires in COVID-19 (dated by TCRdb to the early 2020s). Library construction relied on the immunoSEQ multiplex PCR assay. The table comes from immuneACCESS by way of TCRdb, which keeps in-frame sequences with V and J called. Part of the clones is missing from these tables; in studies checked, under half for an unresolved V gene and the rest for unknown reasons. The sample yields approximately 440,000 clones; less than 95% were counted once. The ten largest clones take up less than 0.75% of the sample. The material sequenced was PBMCs or T cells enriched from blood (not recorded which). The receptors were gathered from a man between 18 and 35 years old who had recovered from COVID-19.

Worth noting for this clone: A read error may account for a junction end that differs from germline. The gene calls are TRBV7-2 and TRBJ2-7; 8 bases line up with TRBD1. This CDR3 contains 16 residues. Germline CDR1 reads SGHTA; CDR2 reads FQGNSA. The CDR3 DNA sequence: TGTGCCAGCAGCTTAGGACCAGGGGGCGCATCATCGGAGCGGTACTTC. It codes for CASSLGPGGASSERYF.

The chain joins TRBV5-1 to TRBJ1-3, with D hard to call. CDR3 size: 15 residues. Trimming cost V 1 base and J 6 bases, with 14 bases left between them. Per the germline V gene, CDR1 is SGHRS and CDR2 is YFSETQ. The CDR3 reads CASSLNPLGENTIYF. The CDR3 nucleotides read TGCGCCAGCAGCTTGAACCCTCTGGGAGAAAACACCATATATTTT.

V usage is TRBV2 and J usage is TRBJ1-1; 10 nucleotides line up with TRBD1. Germline trimming cut 6 bases from V and 4 bases from J; bases unmatched to any gene: 5. Germline V gives CDR1 SNHLY, CDR2 FYNNEI. The CDR3 loop spans 14 amino acids. The CDR3, as DNA: TGTGCCAGCAGCGAGGGGACAGGGGTCACTGAAGCTTTCTTT. This codes for CASSEGTGVTEAFF.